This TCR beta chain was retrieved from a study of blood T cell repertoires in COVID-19. Study-level background: T cells, B-cell-depleted T cells, or PBMCs provided the cDNA or gDNA that served as material.

The CDR3 is 15 amino acids. Germline V gene sequence: CDR1 MNHEY, CDR2 SVGEGT. V was clipped by 0 bases and J by 5 bases; unmatched bases: 3. Clones were read by immunoSEQ multiplex PCR, and TCRdb kept only the in-frame ones, dropping some. The sample contains about 120,000 clones, around 81% of which appear only once. This TCR was recovered from a man in his 70s with acute or convalescent COVID-19. The chain recombines TRBV6-2 or TRBV6-3 with TRBJ2-3; TRBD2 matches at 9 bases. The sample was peripheral blood. DNA of the CDR3: TGTGCCAGCAGTTACTCGGCTAGCGGGGTAGATACGCAGTATTTT. It encodes CASSYSASGVDTQYF.